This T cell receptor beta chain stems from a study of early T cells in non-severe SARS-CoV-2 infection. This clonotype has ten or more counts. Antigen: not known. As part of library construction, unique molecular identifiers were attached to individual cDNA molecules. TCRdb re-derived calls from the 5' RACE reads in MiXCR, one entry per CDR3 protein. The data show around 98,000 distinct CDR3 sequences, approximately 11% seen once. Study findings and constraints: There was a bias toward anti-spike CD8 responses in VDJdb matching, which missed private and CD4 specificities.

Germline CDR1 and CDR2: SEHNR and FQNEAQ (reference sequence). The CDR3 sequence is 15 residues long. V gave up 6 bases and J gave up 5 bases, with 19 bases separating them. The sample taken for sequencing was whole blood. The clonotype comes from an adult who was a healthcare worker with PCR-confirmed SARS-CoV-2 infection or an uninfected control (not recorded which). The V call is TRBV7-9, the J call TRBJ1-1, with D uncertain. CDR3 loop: CASRIMGRQRTEAFF. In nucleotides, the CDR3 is TGTGCCAGCAGAATAATGGGCAGACAACGGACTGAAGCTTTCTTT.